These 15 T cell receptor beta chains originate from one sample sequenced in a study of shared clonotypes between healthy human individuals. Repertoires were generated with immunoSEQ multiplex PCR, while TCRdb's copy carries only in-frame clones and drops some. The sample yields hundreds of thousands of clones, 92% seen once. CD45RO-negative, CCR7-positively selected cells formed the naive CD8 fraction, excluding terminally differentiated effector memory CD45RA+ cells. The sample comprised naive CD8+ T cells sorted from blood. Receptor source: a man younger than 40 in good health.

The rearrangement links TRBV5-1 to TRBJ2-7; possibly TRBD1 or TRBD2 for D (5 bases each). V was cut by 0 bases and J by 4 bases, with 20 bases left in between. The CDR3 loop spans 17 amino acids. From germline, CDR1 is SGHRS and CDR2 YFSETQ. CDR3 in DNA: TGCGCCAGCAGCTTGGCGGGGCTTTTGGCAGGGAGATACGAGCAGTACTTC. Translated, it gives CASSLAGLLAGRYEQYF.

The chain joins TRBV9 to TRBJ2-7; 7 bases are shared with TRBD1. V shed 3 bases, J shed 5 bases, and the junction held 11 bases outside the gene matches. Germline CDR1 SGDLS, CDR2 YYNGEE. The CDR3 is 15 residues long. The CDR3 loop is CASSESGQSAHEQYF. In DNA, the CDR3 is TGTGCCAGCAGCGAATCGGGACAGTCCGCCCACGAGCAGTACTTC.

The gene calls are TRBV6-1 and TRBJ2-1, with 9 bases that match TRBD2. V trimming: 4 bases; J trimming: 5 bases; junction bases outside the gene matches: 15. The CDR3 has 18 amino acids. The germline V gene has CDR1 MNHNS and CDR2 SASEGT. The CDR3 nucleotides are TGTGCCAGCAGTGGGCTAGCGGGAACATGGGGGCTAAACAATGAGCAGTTCTTC. Amino acids: CASSGLAGTWGLNNEQFF.

CDR3 loop: CASSLSLTGPRNEQFF. The CDR3 nucleotides read TGTGCCAGCAGTTTATCGTTGACCGGACCCCGCAATGAGCAGTTCTTC. The genes are TRBV27 and TRBJ2-1, with D unresolved. Germline CDR1 and CDR2: MNHEY and SMNVEV (reference sequence). The CDR3 has 16 residues. V was clipped by 0 bases and J by 6 bases, with 15 bases between them.

The V and J genes are TRBV27 and TRBJ2-7; 7 bases line up with TRBD2. The CDR3 covers 18 residues. V was pared by 5 bases and J by 2 bases, with 18 bases of the junction left unmatched. Germline V gene data show CDR1 as MNHEY and CDR2 as SMNVEV (reference sequence). The CDR3 bases are TGTGCCAGCAGTCCAATTGATGGGCTGGGAGGGCCGGCCTACGAGCAGTACTTC. Protein product: CASSPIDGLGGPAYEQYF.

This clone was recorded only once. The chain couples TRBV10-3 to TRBJ2-1, with D tentatively TRBD1 (5 bases). Between the trimmed V and J ends, which lost 2 bases and 2 bases, there was a span of 7 bases. The CDR3 is 14 residues long. Germline V lookup: CDR1 ENHRY, CDR2 SYGVKD. The CDR3 protein is CAISEKGPYNEQFF. The CDR3 DNA reads as TGTGCCATCAGTGAGAAGGGGCCCTACAATGAGCAGTTCTTC.

As concerns this clone: Additional DNA sequences in this sample encode the identical CDR3. V gene TRBV29-1 combines with J gene TRBJ1-1, with D possibly matching TRBD1 (6 bases). Germline CDR1 reads SQVTM; CDR2 reads ANQGSEA. This CDR3 is 12 amino acids long. Trimming removed 2 bases from V and 5 bases from J, with 9 bases in between. The CDR3 sequence is CSVERQGTEAFF. Here the CDR3 DNA reads TGCAGCGTTGAAAGGCAGGGGACTGAAGCTTTCTTT.

The rearrangement links TRBV7-2 to TRBJ2-5, with a tentative D call TRBD2 (7 bases). V was shortened by 2 bases and J by 5 bases, with 12 bases between the two germline ends. This CDR3 contains 14 residues. In germline, CDR1 is SGHTA, CDR2 FQGNSA. The CDR3 DNA reads TGTGCCAGCAGCTTATGGGGGGGCGTGGAGACCCAGTACTTC. It codes for CASSLWGGVETQYF.

The chain recombines TRBV9 with TRBJ1-1, with 7 bases identical to TRBD1. Germline V CDR1 and CDR2: SGDLS, YYNGEE. The CDR3 is made up of 15 amino acids. Trimming removed 2 bases from V and 5 bases from J; junction bases left unmatched: 9. CDR3 bases: TGTGCCAGCAGCGTCCAAGGAGGGGGCAGGACTGAAGCTTTCTTT. Translating it yields CASSVQGGGRTEAFF.

The chain uses TRBV5-1 and TRBJ2-7; D gene uncertain. Germline-derived CDR1 and CDR2 are SGHRS and YFSETQ. V was clipped by 0 bases and J by 2 bases, with 9 bases between them. The CDR3 is made up of 14 amino acids. The CDR3 protein is CASSLAGFAYEQYF. As DNA, the CDR3 is TGCGCCAGCAGCTTGGCCGGGTTCGCCTACGAGCAGTACTTC. The variable domain in full, with the rest retrieved from reference TRBV5-1 and TRBJ2-7, is KAGVTQTPRYLIKTRGQQVTLSCSPISGHRSVSWYQQTPGQGLQFLFEYFSETQRNKGNFPGRFSGRQFSNSRSEMNVSTLELGDSALYLCASSLAGFAYEQYFGPGTRLTVT.

The rearrangement links TRBV29-1 to TRBJ2-1; D is unclear. The V and J ends lost 3 bases and 4 bases respectively, with 7 bases between them. CDR1 is SQVTM and CDR2 is ANQGSEA in the germline V gene. This CDR3 contains 12 residues. CDR3 sequence: CSVDGRYNEQFF. The CDR3 region has the DNA TGCAGCGTTGACGGCCGGTACAATGAGCAGTTCTTC.

The gene calls are TRBV4-1 and TRBJ2-1; D is unclear. The V end was cut by 1 base, the J end by 6 bases, with 16 bases between. CDR3 length: 16 amino acids. CDR1 MGHRA and CDR2 YSYEKL come from the germline V gene. CDR3 coding DNA: TGCGCCAGCAGCCAAGGACTCCAGCGAACGATCAATGAGCAGTTCTTC. Translation gives CASSQGLQRTINEQFF.

The chain carries TRBV10-3 and TRBJ2-7; 9 bases map to TRBD2. Germline CDR1 reads ENHRY; CDR2 reads SYGVKD. There are 16 residues in the CDR3. The junction had 7 bases not matched to a gene; V was cut back by 0 bases and J by 4 bases. CDR3 residues: CAISESIGGLAYEQYF. Written as DNA, the CDR3 is TGTGCCATCAGTGAGTCGATCGGGGGACTAGCTTACGAGCAGTACTTC.

This chain connects TRBV5-1 to TRBJ2-1, with a possible D match to TRBD1 (7 bases). The germline gives CDR1 SGHRS, CDR2 YFSETQ. This CDR3 is 12 amino acids long. V was shortened by 6 bases and J by 7 bases, with 11 bases between the two germline ends. CDR3 sequence (DNA): TGCGCCAGCAAGGAGGGGGCTAATGAGCAGTTCTTC. It translates to CASKEGANEQFF.

V gene TRBV14 combines with J gene TRBJ2-3; possibly TRBD2 for D (6 bases). Germline V gene lookup returns CDR1 SGHDN and CDR2 FVKESK. CDR3 length: 13 residues. Trimming removed 5 bases from V and 4 bases from J, with 10 bases in between. CDR3 sequence (DNA): TGTGCCAGCAGCAAGGGACTGCCAGATACGCAGTATTTT. It encodes CASSKGLPDTQYF. Filled out from reference TRBV14 and TRBJ2-3, the complete variable domain reads EAGVTQFPSHSVIEKGQTVTLRCDPISGHDNLYWYRRVMGKEIKFLLHFVKESKQDESGMPNNRFLAERTGGTYSTLKVQPAELEDSGVYFCASSKGLPDTQYFGPGTRLTVL.